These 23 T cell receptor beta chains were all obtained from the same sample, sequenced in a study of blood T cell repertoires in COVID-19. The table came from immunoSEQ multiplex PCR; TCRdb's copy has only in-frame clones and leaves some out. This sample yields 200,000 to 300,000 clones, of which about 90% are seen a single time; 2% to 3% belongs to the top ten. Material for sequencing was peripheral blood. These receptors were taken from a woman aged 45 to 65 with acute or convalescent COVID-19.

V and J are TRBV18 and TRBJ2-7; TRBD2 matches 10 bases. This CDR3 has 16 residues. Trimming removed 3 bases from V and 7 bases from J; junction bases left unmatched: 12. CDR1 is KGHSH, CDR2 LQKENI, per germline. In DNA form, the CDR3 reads TGTGCCAGCTCACCTATACTAAGCGGGAGGGCGGAAGAGCAGTACTTC. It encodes CASSPILSGRAEEQYF.

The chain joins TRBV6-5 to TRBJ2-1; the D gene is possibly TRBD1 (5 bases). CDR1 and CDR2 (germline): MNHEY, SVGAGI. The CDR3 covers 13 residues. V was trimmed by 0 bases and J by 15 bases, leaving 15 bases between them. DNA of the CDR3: TGTGCCAGCAGTTACTCGGGGCAACTGTCCCTGTTCTTC. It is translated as CASSYSGQLSLFF.

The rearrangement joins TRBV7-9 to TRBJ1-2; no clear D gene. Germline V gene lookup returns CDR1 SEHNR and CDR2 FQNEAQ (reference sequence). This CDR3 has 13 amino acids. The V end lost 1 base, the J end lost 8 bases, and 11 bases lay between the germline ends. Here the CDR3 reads CASSLGLLEGYTF. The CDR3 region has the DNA TGTGCCAGCAGCTTAGGGCTGCTCGAAGGCTACACCTTC.

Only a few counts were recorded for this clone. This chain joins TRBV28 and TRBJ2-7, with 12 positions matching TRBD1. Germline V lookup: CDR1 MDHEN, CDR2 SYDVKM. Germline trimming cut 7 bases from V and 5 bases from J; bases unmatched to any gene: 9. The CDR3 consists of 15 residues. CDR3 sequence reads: CASKVSGTGGNEQYF. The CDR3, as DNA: TGTGCCAGCAAAGTTTCCGGGACAGGGGGCAACGAGCAGTACTTC.

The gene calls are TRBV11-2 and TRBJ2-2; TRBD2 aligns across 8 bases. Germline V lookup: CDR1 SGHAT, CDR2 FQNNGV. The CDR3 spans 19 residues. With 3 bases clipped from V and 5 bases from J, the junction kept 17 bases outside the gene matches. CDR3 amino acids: CASSFSPSGSKFRTGELFF. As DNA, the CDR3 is TGTGCCAGCAGCTTTAGTCCTAGCGGGTCCAAATTCAGGACCGGGGAGCTGTTTTTT.

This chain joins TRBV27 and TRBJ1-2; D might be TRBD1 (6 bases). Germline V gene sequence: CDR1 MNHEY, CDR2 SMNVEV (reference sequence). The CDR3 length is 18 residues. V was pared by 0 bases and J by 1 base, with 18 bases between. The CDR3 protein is CASSLSGRGFGFNYGYTF. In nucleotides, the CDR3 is TGTGCCAGCAGTTTATCTGGCAGGGGCTTTGGCTTTAACTATGGCTACACCTTC.

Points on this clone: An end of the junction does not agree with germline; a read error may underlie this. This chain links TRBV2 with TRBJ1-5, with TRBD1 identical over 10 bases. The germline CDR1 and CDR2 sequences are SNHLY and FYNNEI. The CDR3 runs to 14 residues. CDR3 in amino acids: CASREGQGDQPQHF. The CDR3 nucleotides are TGTGCCAGCAGGGAAGGACAGGGGGATCAGCCCCAGCATTTT. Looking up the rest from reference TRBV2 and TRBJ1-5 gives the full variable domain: EPEVTQTPSHQVTQMGQEVILRCVPISNHLYFYWYRQILGQKVEFLVSFYNNEISEKSEIFDDQFSVERPDGSNFTLKIRSTKLEDSAMYFCASREGQGDQPQHFGDGTRLSIL.

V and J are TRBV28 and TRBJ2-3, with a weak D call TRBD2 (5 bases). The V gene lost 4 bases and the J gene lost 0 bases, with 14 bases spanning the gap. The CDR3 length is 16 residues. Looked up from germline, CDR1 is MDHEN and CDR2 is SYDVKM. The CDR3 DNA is TGTGCCAGCAGTTCTCCCCTACGGGGAAGCACAGATACGCAGTATTTT. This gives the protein CASSSPLRGSTDTQYF.

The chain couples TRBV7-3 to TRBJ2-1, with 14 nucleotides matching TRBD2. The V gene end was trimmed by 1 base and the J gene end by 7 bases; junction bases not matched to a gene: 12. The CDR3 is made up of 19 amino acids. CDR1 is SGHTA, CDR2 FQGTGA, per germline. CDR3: CASSLIPRGLAGGPNEQFF. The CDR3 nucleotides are TGTGCCAGCAGCTTAATCCCCCGCGGACTAGCGGGAGGTCCGAATGAGCAGTTCTTC.

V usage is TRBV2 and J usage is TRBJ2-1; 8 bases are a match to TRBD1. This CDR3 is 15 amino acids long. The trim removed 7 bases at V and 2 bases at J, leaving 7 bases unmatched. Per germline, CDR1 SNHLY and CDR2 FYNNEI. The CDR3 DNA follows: TGTGCCAGCAACATAGACAGGGGCGCCTACAATGAGCAGTTCTTC. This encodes CASNIDRGAYNEQFF.

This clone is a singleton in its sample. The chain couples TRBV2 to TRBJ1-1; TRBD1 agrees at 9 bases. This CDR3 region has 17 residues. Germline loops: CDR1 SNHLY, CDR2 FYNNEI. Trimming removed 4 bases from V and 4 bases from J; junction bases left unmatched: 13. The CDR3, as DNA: TGTGCCAGCAGTGTAGGGTTATATGACAGGGGGATCACTGAAGCTTTCTTT. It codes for CASSVGLYDRGITEAFF.

In DNA form, the CDR3 reads TGTGCCAGCACCGAAGACAGGGGGACCTACGAGCAGTACTTC. This encodes CASTEDRGTYEQYF. The chain uses TRBV5-4 and TRBJ2-7, with 9 nucleotides matching TRBD1. The ends lost 6 bases at V and 2 bases at J; junction bases unmatched: 6. The CDR3 sequence is 14 residues long. Germline CDR1 SGHNT, CDR2 YYREEE (reference sequence).

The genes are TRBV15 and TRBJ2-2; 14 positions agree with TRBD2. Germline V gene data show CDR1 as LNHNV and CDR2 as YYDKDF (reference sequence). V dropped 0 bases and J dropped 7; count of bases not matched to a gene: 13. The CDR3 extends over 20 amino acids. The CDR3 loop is CATSRDRRLAGGPLYGELFF. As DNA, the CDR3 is TGTGCCACCAGCAGAGATAGAAGACTAGCGGGAGGGCCATTATACGGGGAGCTGTTTTTT.

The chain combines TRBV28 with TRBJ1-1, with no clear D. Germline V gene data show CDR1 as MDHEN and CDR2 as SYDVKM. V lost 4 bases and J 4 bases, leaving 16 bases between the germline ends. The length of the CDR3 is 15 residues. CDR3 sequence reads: CASSSTGFTPTEAFF. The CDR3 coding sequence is TGTGCCAGCAGTTCAACGGGATTCACGCCCACTGAAGCTTTCTTT. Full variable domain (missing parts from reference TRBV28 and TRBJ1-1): DVKVTQSSRYLVKRTGEKVFLECVQDMDHENMFWYRQDPGLGLRLIYFSYDVKMKEKGDIPEGYSVSREKKERFSLILESASTNQTSMYLCASSSTGFTPTEAFFGQGTRLTVV.

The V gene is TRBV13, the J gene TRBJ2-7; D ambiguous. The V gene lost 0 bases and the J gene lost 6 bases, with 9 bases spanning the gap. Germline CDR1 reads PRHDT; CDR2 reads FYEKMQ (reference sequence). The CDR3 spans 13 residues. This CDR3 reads CASSLGSTGEQYF. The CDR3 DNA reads TGTGCCAGCAGCTTAGGGAGTACTGGCGAGCAGTACTTC.

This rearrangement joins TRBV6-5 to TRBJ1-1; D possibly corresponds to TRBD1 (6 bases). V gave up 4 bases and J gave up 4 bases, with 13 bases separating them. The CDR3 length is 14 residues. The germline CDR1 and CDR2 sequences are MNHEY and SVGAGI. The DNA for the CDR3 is TGTGCCAGCAGTTCCAGGGGTTATGGCACTGAAGCTTTCTTT. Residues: CASSSRGYGTEAFF.

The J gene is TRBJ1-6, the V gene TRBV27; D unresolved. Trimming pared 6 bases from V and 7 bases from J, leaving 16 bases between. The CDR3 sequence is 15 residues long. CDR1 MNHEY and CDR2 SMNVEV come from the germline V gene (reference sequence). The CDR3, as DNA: TGTGCCAGCAGGAGAGAGCGAAACCCCAATTCACCCCTCCACTTT. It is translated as CASRRERNPNSPLHF.

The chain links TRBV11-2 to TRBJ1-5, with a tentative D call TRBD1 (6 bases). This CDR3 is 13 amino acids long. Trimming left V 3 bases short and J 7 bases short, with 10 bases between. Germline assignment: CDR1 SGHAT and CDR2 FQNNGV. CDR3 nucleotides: TGTGCCAGCAGCTTTTTACAGGGCCAGCCCCAGCATTTT. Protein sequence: CASSFLQGQPQHF.

As DNA, the CDR3 is TGTGCCAGCAGTGAACGCGTCGCGGGCAATCAGCCCCAGCATTTT. Translation: CASSERVAGNQPQHF. The V and J genes are TRBV6-1 and TRBJ1-5; D unresolved. The CDR3 contains 15 residues. CDR1 MNHNS and CDR2 SASEGT come from the germline V gene. Between the trimmed V and J ends, which lost 2 bases and 2 bases, there was a span of 10 bases.

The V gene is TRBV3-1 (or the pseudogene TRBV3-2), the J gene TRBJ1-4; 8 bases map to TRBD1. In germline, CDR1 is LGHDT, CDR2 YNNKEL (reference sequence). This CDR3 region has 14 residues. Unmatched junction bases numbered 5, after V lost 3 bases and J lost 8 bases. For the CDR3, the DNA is TGTGCCAGCAGCCATCGACAGGGGTGGGAAAAACTGTTTTTT. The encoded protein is CASSHRQGWEKLFF.

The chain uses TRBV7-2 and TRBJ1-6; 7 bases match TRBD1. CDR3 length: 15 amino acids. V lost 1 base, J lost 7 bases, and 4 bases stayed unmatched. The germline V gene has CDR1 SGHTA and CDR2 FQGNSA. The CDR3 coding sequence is TGTGCCAGCAGCTTAGGTCGCAGGGGGAATTCACCCCTCCACTTT. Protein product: CASSLGRRGNSPLHF.

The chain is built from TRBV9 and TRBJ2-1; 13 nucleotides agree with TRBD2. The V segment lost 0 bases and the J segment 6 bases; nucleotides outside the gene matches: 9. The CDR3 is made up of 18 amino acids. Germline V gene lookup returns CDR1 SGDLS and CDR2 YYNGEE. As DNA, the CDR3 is TGTGCCAGCAGCGTAGCGTCGACTAGCGGGAGGCTTAGCAATGAGCAGTTCTTC. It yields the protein CASSVASTSGRLSNEQFF.

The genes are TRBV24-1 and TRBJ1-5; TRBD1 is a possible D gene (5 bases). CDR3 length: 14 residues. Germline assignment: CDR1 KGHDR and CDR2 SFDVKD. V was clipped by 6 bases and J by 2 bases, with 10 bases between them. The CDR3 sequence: CATSIAGGNQPQHF. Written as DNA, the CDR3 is TGTGCCACCAGTATAGCGGGGGGCAATCAGCCCCAGCATTTT.